This TCR beta chain was recovered during a study of blood T cell repertoires in COVID-19. The germline V gene encodes CDR1 ENHRY and CDR2 SYGVKD. CDR3 length equals 20 residues. V gave up 0 bases and J gave up 0 bases; unmatched junction bases: 9. Enrolled through a virtual design, the participants were between roughly 18 and 90 years of age and came from approximately 25 US areas. This clone was counted between two and nine times. Original analysis: Amplification of reference gene primers provided the estimated nucleated cell counts. Measured with immunoSEQ multiplex PCR; TCRdb has only the in-frame clones, and not every one. V and J calls and clone size come straight from that table; D and trimming were deduced from the DNA. The sample holds fewer than 350,000 clones, 85% seen once.

Material for sequencing was PBMCs or T cells enriched from blood (not recorded which). The rearrangement joins TRBV10-3 to TRBJ2-2; 11 positions agree with TRBD2. The receptor was derived from a woman aged 25 to 45 who had been exposed to COVID-19. CDR3 sequence reads: CAISESLGSGGAANTGELFF. CDR3 nucleotide sequence: TGTGCCATCAGTGAGTCGTTGGGTAGCGGGGGGGCGGCGAACACCGGGGAGCTGTTTTTT.